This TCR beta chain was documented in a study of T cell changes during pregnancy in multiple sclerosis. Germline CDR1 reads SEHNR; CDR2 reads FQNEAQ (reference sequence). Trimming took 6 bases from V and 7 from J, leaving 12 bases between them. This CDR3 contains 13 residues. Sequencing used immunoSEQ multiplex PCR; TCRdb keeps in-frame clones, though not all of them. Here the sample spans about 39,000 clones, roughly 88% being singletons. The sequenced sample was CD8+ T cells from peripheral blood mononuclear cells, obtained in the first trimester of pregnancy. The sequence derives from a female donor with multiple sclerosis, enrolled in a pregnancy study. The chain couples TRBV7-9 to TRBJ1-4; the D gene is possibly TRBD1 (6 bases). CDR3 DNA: TGTGCCAGCAGGGGGGCCCTCGGTGAAAAACTGTTTTTT. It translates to CASRGALGEKLFF.